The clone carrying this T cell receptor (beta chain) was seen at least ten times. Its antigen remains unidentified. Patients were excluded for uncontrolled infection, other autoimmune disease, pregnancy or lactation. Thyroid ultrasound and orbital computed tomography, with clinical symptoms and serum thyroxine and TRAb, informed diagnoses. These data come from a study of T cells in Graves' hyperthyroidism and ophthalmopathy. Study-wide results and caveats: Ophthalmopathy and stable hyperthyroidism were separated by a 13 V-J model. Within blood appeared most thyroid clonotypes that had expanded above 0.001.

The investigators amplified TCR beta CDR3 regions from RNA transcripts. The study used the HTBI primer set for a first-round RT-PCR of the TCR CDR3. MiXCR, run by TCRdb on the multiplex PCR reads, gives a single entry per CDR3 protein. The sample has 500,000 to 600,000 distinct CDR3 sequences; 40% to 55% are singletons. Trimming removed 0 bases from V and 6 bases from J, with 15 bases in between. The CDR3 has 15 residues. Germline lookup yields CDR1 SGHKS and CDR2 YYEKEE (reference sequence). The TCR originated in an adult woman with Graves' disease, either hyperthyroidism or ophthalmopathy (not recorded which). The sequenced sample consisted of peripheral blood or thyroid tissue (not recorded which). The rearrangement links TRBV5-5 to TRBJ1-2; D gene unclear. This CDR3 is CASSLAGRVGDGYTF. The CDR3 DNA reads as TGTGCCAGCAGCTTGGCGGGTAGGGTTGGTGATGGCTACACCTTC.